This T cell receptor beta chain was profiled in a study of cytomegalovirus exposure and HLA in healthy donors. Points from the study as a whole: High specificity and sensitivity for cytomegalovirus status were reported for the classifier. A few V segments could not be told apart, such as TRBV6-2 and TRBV6-3, and were left out.

Comment on this clone: Antigen specificity is unknown.

PCR primers comprised 60 Vbeta and 13 Jbeta primers. Profiling relied on immunoSEQ multiplex PCR, and the TCRdb table lists in-frame clones only, not all of them. This sample has about 150,000 clones, with more than 75% found just once. Losses at the gene ends were 2 bases for V and 2 bases for J; bases not matched to a gene: 2. Germline V CDR1 and CDR2: MDHEN, SYDVKM. This CDR3 spans 16 amino acids. The chain combines TRBV28 with TRBJ1-5; the match to TRBD1 covers 11 bases. The sequenced sample was PBMCs. The receptor's source is a man aged 25 to 45 in good health and CMV-seropositive. CDR3 region: CASSLRTGGRNQPQHF. The CDR3 region has the DNA TGTGCCAGCAGTTTACGGACAGGGGGCCGCAATCAGCCCCAGCATTTT.